This TCR beta chain was identified in a study of STAT5B mutations in CD4+ large granular lymphocyte leukemia. Findings and caveats of the study: No patients shared main leukemic clonotypes, though less than 30% appeared at low frequency elsewhere.

The V segment lost 1 base and the J segment 5 bases; nucleotides outside the gene matches: 3. Germline V CDR1 and CDR2: MGHRA, YSYEKL. The CDR3 extends over 14 amino acids. Measured with immunoSEQ multiplex PCR; TCRdb has only the in-frame clones, and not every one. The sample comprises under 40,000 clones, 78% of which are singletons, and over 2% rests with the top ten. Regarding this clone: Its antigen is as yet unknown.

The chain recombines TRBV4-1 with TRBJ2-3, with 7 bases identical to TRBD2. The sample taken for sequencing was CD4+ T cells from blood buffy coats. The receptor was derived from a human donor in good health. The CDR3 region has the DNA TGCGCCAGCAGCCAAGTCGCTAGCGGAGATACGCAGTATTTT. Translation: CASSQVASGDTQYF.